This T cell receptor (beta chain) is from a study of T-cell reconstitution after alpha-beta-depleted transplantation in children. Study findings and constraints: The high TCRbeta diversity at day 60 in some patients came from surviving recipient T cells and thymic progenitors. From newly produced T cells came most of the T-cell counts and diversity one year after transplant. Alpha-beta T cells about two months after transplant reportedly derived from several hundred expanded graft clones.

Of note for this clonotype: Its specificity is not known.

The CDR3 spans 17 residues. Per the germline V gene, CDR1 is SEHNR and CDR2 is FQNEAQ (reference sequence). V lost 5 bases to trimming and J lost 0 bases, with 19 bases between them. Unique molecular identifiers were incorporated into the prepared TCRbeta library. TCRdb reprocessed the PCR reads with MiXCR, giving one entry per CDR3 protein. The sample includes roughly 98,000 distinct CDR3 sequences, around 16% of them seen just once. The source of this sequence is a male patient under 10 years old who had a stem cell transplant for acute lymphoblastic leukemia, so the T cells may come from the graft donor. The chain has TRBV7-9 and TRBJ1-1; D not resolved. Specimen: PBMCs, mostly from graft donor cells, collected 180 days after TCRalphabeta/CD19-depleted stem cell transplant. The CDR3 is CASSPSTDSPMNTEAFF. The DNA of the CDR3 is TGTGCCAGCAGCCCCAGCACGGATTCGCCGATGAACACTGAAGCTTTCTTT.